The clone carrying this T cell receptor (beta chain) was counted only a few times. Its antigen remains unknown. TCRdb passed the RT-PCR reads through MiXCR, listing each CDR3 protein once. The sample contains a few hundred thousand distinct CDR3 sequences, about 20% of which appear only once. This sample was taken from a study of response to subunit inactivated influenza vaccine. The study's findings and limits: Authors suggested seasonal influenza vaccinations each recruit few new T cells.

The TCR was taken from a man aged 45 to 75 who received an inactivated influenza vaccine. This sample comprised PBMCs from blood, obtained 21 months after vaccination.

This chain's CDR3 is CASSRDRGAYTF. CDR3 DNA sequence: TGTGCCAGCAGCCGAGACAGGGGGGCCTACACCTTC. The V call is TRBV7-2, the J call TRBJ1-2; TRBD1 aligns across 9 bases. Looked up from germline, CDR1 is SGHTA and CDR2 is FQGNSA. Trimming removed 5 bases from V and 10 bases from J; junction bases left unmatched: 5. This CDR3 contains 12 residues.